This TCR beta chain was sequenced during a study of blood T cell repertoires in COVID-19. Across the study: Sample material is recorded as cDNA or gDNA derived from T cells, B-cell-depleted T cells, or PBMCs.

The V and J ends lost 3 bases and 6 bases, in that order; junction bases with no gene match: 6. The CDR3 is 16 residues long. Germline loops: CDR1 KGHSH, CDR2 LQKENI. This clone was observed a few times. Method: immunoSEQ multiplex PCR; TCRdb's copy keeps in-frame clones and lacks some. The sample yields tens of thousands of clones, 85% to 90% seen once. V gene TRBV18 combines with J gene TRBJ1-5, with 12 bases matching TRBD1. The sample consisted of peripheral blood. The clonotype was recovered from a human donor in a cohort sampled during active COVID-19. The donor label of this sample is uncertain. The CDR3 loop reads CASSPSGTGGTQPQHF. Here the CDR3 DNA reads TGTGCCAGCTCACCCAGCGGGACAGGGGGCACTCAGCCCCAGCATTTT.